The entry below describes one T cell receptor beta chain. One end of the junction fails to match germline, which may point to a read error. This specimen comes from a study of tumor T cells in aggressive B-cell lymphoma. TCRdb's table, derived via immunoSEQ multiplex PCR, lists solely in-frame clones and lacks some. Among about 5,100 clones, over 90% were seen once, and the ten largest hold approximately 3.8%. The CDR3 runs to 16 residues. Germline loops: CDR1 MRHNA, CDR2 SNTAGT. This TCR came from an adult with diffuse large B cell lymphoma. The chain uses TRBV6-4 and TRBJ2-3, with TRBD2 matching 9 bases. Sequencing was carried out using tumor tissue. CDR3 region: CASSKTSGLSTNTQYF. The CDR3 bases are TGTGCCAGCAGTAAAACTAGCGGGCTTAGCACAAATACGCAGTATTTT.